This T cell receptor beta chain was sequenced in a study of T cells in Graves' hyperthyroidism and ophthalmopathy. There were TCR beta CDR3 regions amplified from RNA transcripts. Researchers ran a first-round RT-PCR on the TCR CDR3 using the HTBI primer set. TCRdb re-derived calls from the multiplex PCR reads in MiXCR, one entry per CDR3 protein. The table has approximately 700,000 distinct CDR3 sequences, 16% seen once. This clonotype has a count of ten or more. V was pared by 0 bases and J by 4 bases, with 7 bases between. The CDR3 spans 14 residues. Looked up from germline, CDR1 is SGHVS and CDR2 is FNYEAQ.

Input material: blood. The chain carries TRBV7-6 and TRBJ2-1; D unclear. This receptor was identified in a man younger than 30 with Graves' hyperthyroidism. The CDR3 is CASSLAPGYNEQFF. As DNA, the CDR3 is TGTGCCAGCAGCTTAGCGCCCGGGTACAATGAGCAGTTCTTC. Filled out from reference TRBV7-6 and TRBJ2-1, the complete variable domain reads GAGVSQSPRYKVTKRGQDVALRCDPISGHVSLYWYRQALGQGPEFLTYFNYEAQQDKSGLPNDRFSAERPEGSISTLTIQRTEQRDSAMYRCASSLAPGYNEQFFGPGTRLTVL.